Reported below is one T cell receptor beta chain. Its antigen is still unknown. This entry is derived from a study of blood T cells in healthy people across ages. Regarding the study as a whole: Among long-lived donors, naive CD4+ cells were more numerous and diversity higher than in aged donors. Strongly correlated with naive T cell percentage was TCR beta diversity. Naive and antigen-experienced cells could not be conclusively compared, given unsorted PBMCs.

Combining a sample-barcoded 5' primer with a J-beta primer mix, a second PCR ran for roughly 6 to 12 cycles. A template-switch adaptor that had 12 random nucleotides put a tag on each cDNA molecule. TCRdb passed the 5' RACE reads through MiXCR, listing each CDR3 protein once. Of around 1,500,000 distinct CDR3 sequences in the sample, 25% to 30% were seen once. The receptor comes from a woman in her twenties or thirties in good health. The sequencing input was blood.

The CDR3 bases are TGTGCCAGCAGCTGGGACAGACAACTCTACTACGAGCAGTACTTC. Translation: CASSWDRQLYYEQYF. The genes are TRBV6-1 and TRBJ2-7; 7 nucleotides match TRBD1. The germline V gene encodes CDR1 MNHNS and CDR2 SASEGT. This CDR3 is 15 amino acids long. V trimming: 6 bases; J trimming: 3 bases; junction bases outside the gene matches: 11.